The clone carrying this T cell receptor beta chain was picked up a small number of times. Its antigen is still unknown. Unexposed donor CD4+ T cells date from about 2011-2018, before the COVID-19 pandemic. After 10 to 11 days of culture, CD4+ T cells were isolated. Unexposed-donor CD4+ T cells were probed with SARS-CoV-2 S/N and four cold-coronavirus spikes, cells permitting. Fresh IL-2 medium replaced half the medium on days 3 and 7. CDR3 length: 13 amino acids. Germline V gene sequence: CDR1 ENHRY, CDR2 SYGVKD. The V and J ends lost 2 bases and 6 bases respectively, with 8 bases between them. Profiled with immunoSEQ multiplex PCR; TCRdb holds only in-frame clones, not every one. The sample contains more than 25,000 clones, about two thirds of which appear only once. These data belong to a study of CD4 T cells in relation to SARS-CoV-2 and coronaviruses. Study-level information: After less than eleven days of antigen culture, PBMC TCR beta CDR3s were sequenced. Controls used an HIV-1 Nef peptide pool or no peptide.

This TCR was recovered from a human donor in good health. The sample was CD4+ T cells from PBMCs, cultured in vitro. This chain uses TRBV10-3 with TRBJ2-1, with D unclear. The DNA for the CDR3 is TGTGCCATCAGTGAGCCCCGGAGCAATGAGCAGTTCTTC. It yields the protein CAISEPRSNEQFF.